The 20 T cell receptor beta chains below were found in one sample sequenced in a study of shared clonotypes between healthy human individuals. The table came from immunoSEQ multiplex PCR; TCRdb's copy has only in-frame clones and leaves some out. Among about half a million clones listed, around four fifths were seen once. Sequenced input: PBMCs. The source is a woman aged 40-49 years in good health. Some clones in this sample may be carry-over from other donors' samples.

The V gene is TRBV11-2, the J gene TRBJ2-2; 9 bases agree with TRBD1. CDR1 and CDR2 from the germline V gene are SGHAT and FQNNGV. The CDR3 has 14 amino acids. V trimming: 6 bases; J trimming: 4 bases; junction bases outside the gene matches: 3. The CDR3 DNA reads as TGTGCCAGCAGGGACAGGGGACCCACCGGGGAGCTGTTTTTT. Residues: CASRDRGPTGELFF.

V gene TRBV28 combines with J gene TRBJ1-1; 8 nucleotides match TRBD1. CDR3 length: 11 residues. The germline gives CDR1 MDHEN, CDR2 SYDVKM. V shed 8 bases and J 7 bases; nucleotides not matched to a gene: 3. The CDR3 nucleotides read TGTGCCAGCTGGACAGGGCATGAAGCTTTCTTT. Translated: CASWTGHEAFF.

V gene TRBV6-6 combines with J gene TRBJ2-7, with a weak D call TRBD1 (5 bases). This CDR3 contains 15 residues. V lost 4 bases, J lost 0 bases, and 13 bases lay in between. Germline V gives CDR1 MNHNY, CDR2 SVGAGI (reference sequence). The chain's CDR3 is CASSFGHTSSYEQYF. The CDR3, as DNA: TGTGCCAGCAGTTTCGGACATACGAGCTCCTACGAGCAGTACTTC.

This clone was counted only a few times. This chain links TRBV11-2 with TRBJ2-7; no clear D gene. This CDR3 is built from 13 residues. The germline gives CDR1 SGHAT, CDR2 FQNNGV. V dropped 3 bases and J dropped 1 base, with 7 bases sitting between them. DNA of the CDR3: TGTGCCAGCAGCTTTCAAGGATCCTACGAGCAGTACTTC. Encoded protein: CASSFQGSYEQYF.

The chain recombines TRBV2 with TRBJ1-5, with D hard to call. Trimming pared 6 bases from V and 1 base from J, leaving 7 bases between. Germline assignment: CDR1 SNHLY and CDR2 FYNNEI. The CDR3 consists of 13 residues. The CDR3 region has the DNA TGTGCCAGCAGCCCGCAAAGCAATCAGCCCCAGCATTTT. This sequence encodes CASSPQSNQPQHF.

The chain uses TRBV4-3 and TRBJ2-7; TRBD2 aligns across 7 bases. Germline CDR1 and CDR2: LGHNA and YSLEER. Losses at the gene ends were 1 base for V and 5 bases for J; bases not matched to a gene: 8. The CDR3 extends over 15 amino acids. DNA of the CDR3: TGCGCCAGCAGCCAAGGGGCGGGAGTCCGAGACGAGCAGTACTTC. It yields the protein CASSQGAGVRDEQYF.

V and J are TRBV27 and TRBJ2-3, with 7 positions matching TRBD1. Trimming at V came to 3 bases and at J to 2 bases, leaving 11 bases not matched to a gene. The CDR3 has 17 amino acids. CDR1 and CDR2 from the germline V gene are MNHEY and SMNVEV (reference sequence). The CDR3 DNA reads as TGTGCCAGCAGTTTGGGGATGACAGGGCCAAACACAGATACGCAGTATTTT. Protein sequence: CASSLGMTGPNTDTQYF.

J is TRBJ2-7 and V is TRBV30; no clear D gene. Trimming took 5 bases from V and 7 from J, leaving 12 bases between them. Germline values: CDR1 GTSNPN, CDR2 SVGIG (reference sequence). CDR3 size: 11 residues. The CDR3 DNA follows: TGTGCCTGGGATCTTGGAGATGAGCAGTACTTC. Amino acid sequence: CAWDLGDEQYF.

The chain joins TRBV6-1 to TRBJ2-6, with 12 bases identical to TRBD1. The CDR3 totals 18 residues. The V gene's germline CDR1 is MNHNS and CDR2 SASEGT. The V and J ends lost 4 bases and 0 bases, in that order; junction bases with no gene match: 4. This CDR3 is CASSVGTGGSSGANVLTF. As DNA, the CDR3 is TGTGCCAGCAGTGTAGGGACAGGGGGCAGCTCTGGGGCCAACGTCCTGACTTTC.

This clone was picked up a small number of times. The V call is TRBV6-5, the J call TRBJ2-7; TRBD2 matches 10 bases. This CDR3 contains 16 residues. Unmatched junction bases numbered 8, after V lost 4 bases and J lost 2 bases. The V gene's germline CDR1 is MNHEY and CDR2 SVGAGI. CDR3 coding DNA: TGTGCCAGCAGTTCCTTACTAGCGGGAAGGGCCTACGAGCAGTACTTC. The encoded protein is CASSSLLAGRAYEQYF.

This clone was seen only a few times. The same CDR3 also results from other DNA sequences found in this sample. The CDR3, as DNA: TGTGCCAGCAGCTTAGTCCAGGGGTACGAGCAGTACTTC. It is translated as CASSLVQGYEQYF. The V and J genes are TRBV11-2 and TRBJ2-7, with TRBD1 as a possible D gene (6 bases). Germline CDR1 reads SGHAT; CDR2 reads FQNNGV. V gave up 1 base and J gave up 4 bases, with 8 bases separating them. The CDR3 is 13 amino acids. Drawing the rest from reference TRBV11-2 and TRBJ2-7, the complete variable domain is EAGVAQSPRYKIIEKRQSVAFWCNPISGHATLYWYQQILGQGPKLLIQFQNNGVVDDSQLPKDRFSAERLKGVDSTLKIQPAKLEDSAVYLCASSLVQGYEQYFGPGTRLTVT.

V is TRBV28 and J is TRBJ2-7; D tentatively reads TRBD1 or TRBD2 (5 bases each). CDR3 size: 14 residues. Germline CDR1 MDHEN, CDR2 SYDVKM. V was pared by 6 bases and J by 4 bases, with 16 bases between. The CDR3 DNA follows: TGTGCCAGCAGCCTGAACCCGGGACCGTACGAGCAGTACTTC. Its protein is CASSLNPGPYEQYF.

The chain carries TRBV21-1 and TRBJ1-5. TRBV21-1 is given as a pseudogene. This CDR3 contains 16 residues. CDR3 residues: CASSKVRGAGNQPQHF. Here the CDR3 DNA reads TGTGCCAGCAGCAAAGTGAGGGGCGCGGGTAATCAGCCCCAGCATTTT.

As regards this clone: A much larger clone is a single base away; this may be a read error. The chain couples TRBV30 to TRBJ1-1; D gene uncertain. This CDR3 is 12 amino acids long. The germline V gene encodes CDR1 GTSNPN and CDR2 SVGIG (reference sequence). Trimming removed 4 bases at V and 1 base at J, with 7 bases between. The CDR3 is CAWIGGNTEAFF. Written as DNA, the CDR3 is TGTGCCTGGATAGGTGGGAACACTGAAGCTTTCTTT.

CDR3 amino acids: CPPTPVRGTYEQYF. The CDR3 region has the DNA TGTCCACCTACCCCAGTACGTGGAACCTACGAGCAGTACTTC. The rearrangement links TRBV6-1 to TRBJ2-7; D is unresolved. CDR1 is MNHNS, CDR2 SASEGT, per germline. The CDR3 has 14 amino acids.

The V gene is TRBV5-1, the J gene TRBJ1-1, with D hard to call. V was cut by 0 bases and J by 0 bases, with 15 bases left in between. The CDR3 totals 17 residues. Germline CDR1 is SGHRS and CDR2 is YFSETQ. In DNA, the CDR3 is TGCGCCAGCAGCTTGGTCCCCCCGGAGGATTTGAACACTGAAGCTTTCTTT. Translating gives CASSLVPPEDLNTEAFF.

The chain links TRBV9 to TRBJ2-1; D not certain. The CDR3 totals 11 residues. V was trimmed by 8 bases and J by 12 bases, leaving 15 bases between them. The germline V gene encodes CDR1 SGDLS and CDR2 YYNGEE. CDR3 sequence (DNA): TGTGCCAGGGGGTCCAAGGGTTGGCAGTTCTTC. Its protein product is CARGSKGWQFF.

V gene TRBV10-3 combines with J gene TRBJ2-6; D might be TRBD1 (5 bases). The CDR3 has 19 amino acids. Trimming removed 6 bases at V and 0 bases at J, with 21 bases between. Germline V CDR1 and CDR2: ENHRY, SYGVKD. This CDR3 is CAIRPEGAYLLSGANVLTF. The CDR3 DNA reads TGTGCCATCAGGCCGGAAGGGGCCTACCTCCTCTCTGGGGCCAACGTCCTGACTTTC.

The CDR3 coding sequence is TGTGCCAGCAGCCCCCCCCTAGCGGGAGCCTACAATGAGCAGTTCTTC. Encoded protein: CASSPPLAGAYNEQFF. The chain recombines TRBV7-9 with TRBJ2-1, with 10 bases identical to TRBD2. Germline V gene sequence: CDR1 SEHNR, CDR2 FQNEAQ (reference sequence). Trimming took 5 bases from V and 2 from J; bases not matched to a gene: 6. The CDR3 is 16 residues long.

The chain recombines TRBV18 with TRBJ1-1; perhaps TRBD1 as D (5 bases). V shed 1 base and J shed 0 bases, with 6 bases lying between them. From germline, CDR1 is KGHSH and CDR2 LQKENI. CDR3 size: 14 residues. The CDR3 DNA follows: TGTGCCAGCTCACCACAGACAGTGAACACTGAAGCTTTCTTT. Protein sequence: CASSPQTVNTEAFF. The full variable domain, rest sourced from reference TRBV18 and TRBJ1-1, is NAGVMQNPRHLVRRRGQEARLRCSPMKGHSHVYWYRQLPEEGLKFMVYLQKENIIDESGMPKERFSAEFPKEGPSILRIQQVVRGDSAAYFCASSPQTVNTEAFFGQGTRLTVV.